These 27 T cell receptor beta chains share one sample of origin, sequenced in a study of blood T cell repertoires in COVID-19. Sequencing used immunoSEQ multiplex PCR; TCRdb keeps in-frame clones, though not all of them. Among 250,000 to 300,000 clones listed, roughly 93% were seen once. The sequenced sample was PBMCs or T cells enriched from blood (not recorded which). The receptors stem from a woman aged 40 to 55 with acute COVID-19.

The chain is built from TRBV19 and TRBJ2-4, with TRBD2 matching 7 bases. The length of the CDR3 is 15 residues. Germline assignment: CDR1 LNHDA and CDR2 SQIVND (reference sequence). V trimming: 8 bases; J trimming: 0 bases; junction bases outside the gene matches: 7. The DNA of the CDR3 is TGTGCCAGTCGGAAGGGCGGGAGAGCCAAAAACATTCAGTACTTC. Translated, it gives CASRKGGRAKNIQYF.

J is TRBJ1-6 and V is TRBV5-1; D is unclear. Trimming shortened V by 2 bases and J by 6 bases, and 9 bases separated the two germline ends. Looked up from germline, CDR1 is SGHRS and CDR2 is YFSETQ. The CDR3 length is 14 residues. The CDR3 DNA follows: TGCGCCAGCAGCTTCGACGGGATTAATTCACCCCTCCACTTT. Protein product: CASSFDGINSPLHF.

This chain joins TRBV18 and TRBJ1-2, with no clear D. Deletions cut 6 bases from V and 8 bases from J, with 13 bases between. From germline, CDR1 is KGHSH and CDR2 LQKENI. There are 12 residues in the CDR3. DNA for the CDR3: TGTGCCAGCTCCCCTTCGACGGGAGGCTACACCTTC. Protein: CASSPSTGGYTF.

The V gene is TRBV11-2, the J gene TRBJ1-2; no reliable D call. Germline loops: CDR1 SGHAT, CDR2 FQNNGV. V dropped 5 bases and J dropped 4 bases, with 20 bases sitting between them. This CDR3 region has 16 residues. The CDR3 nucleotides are TGTGCCAGCAGCACCATTCGGGGAGCCTCCAGCTATGGCTACACCTTC. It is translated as CASSTIRGASSYGYTF.

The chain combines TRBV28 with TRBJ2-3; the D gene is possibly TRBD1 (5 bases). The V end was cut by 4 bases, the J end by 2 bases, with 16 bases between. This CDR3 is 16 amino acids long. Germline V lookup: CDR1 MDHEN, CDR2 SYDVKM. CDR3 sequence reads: CASSSPGFRLTDTQYF. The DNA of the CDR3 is TGTGCCAGCAGTTCTCCAGGGTTCCGCCTCACAGATACGCAGTATTTT.

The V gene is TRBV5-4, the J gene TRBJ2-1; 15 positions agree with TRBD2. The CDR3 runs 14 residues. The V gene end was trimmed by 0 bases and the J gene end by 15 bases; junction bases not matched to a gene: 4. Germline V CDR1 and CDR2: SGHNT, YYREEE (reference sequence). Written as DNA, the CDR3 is TGTGCCAGCAGCTTGGGGACTAGCGGGGGGGAACGGTTCTTC. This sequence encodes CASSLGTSGGERFF.

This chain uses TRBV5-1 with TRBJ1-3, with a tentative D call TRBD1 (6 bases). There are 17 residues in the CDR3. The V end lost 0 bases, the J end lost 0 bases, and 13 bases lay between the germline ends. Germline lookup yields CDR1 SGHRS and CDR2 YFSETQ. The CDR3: CASSLDCQGCSGNTIYF. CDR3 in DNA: TGCGCCAGCAGCTTGGATTGTCAGGGGTGCTCTGGAAACACCATATATTTT.

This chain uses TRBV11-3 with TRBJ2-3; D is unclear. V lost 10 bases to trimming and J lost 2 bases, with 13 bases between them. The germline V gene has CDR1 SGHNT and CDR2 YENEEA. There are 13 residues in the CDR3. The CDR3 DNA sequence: TGTGCCACATCCCGAGAATACACAGATACGCAGTATTTT. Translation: CATSREYTDTQYF.

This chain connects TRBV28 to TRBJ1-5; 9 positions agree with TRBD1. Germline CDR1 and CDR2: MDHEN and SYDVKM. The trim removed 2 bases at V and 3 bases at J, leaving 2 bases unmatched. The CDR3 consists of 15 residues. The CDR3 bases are TGTGCCAGCAGTTTAGGACAGGGGTTCAATCAGCCCCAGCATTTT. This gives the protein CASSLGQGFNQPQHF.

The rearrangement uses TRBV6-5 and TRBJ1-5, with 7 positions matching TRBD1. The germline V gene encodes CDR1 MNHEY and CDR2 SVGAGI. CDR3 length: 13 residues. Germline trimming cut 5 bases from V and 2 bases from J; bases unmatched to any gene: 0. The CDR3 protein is CASSTGGNQPQHF. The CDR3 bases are TGTGCCAGCAGTACAGGGGGCAATCAGCCCCAGCATTTT.

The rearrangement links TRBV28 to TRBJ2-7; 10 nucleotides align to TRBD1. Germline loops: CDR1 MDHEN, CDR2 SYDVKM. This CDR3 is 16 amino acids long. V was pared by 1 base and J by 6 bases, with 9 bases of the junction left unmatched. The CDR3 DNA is TGTGCCAGCAGTTTATATGACAGGGGGCTTTCTAGCGAGCAGTACTTC. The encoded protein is CASSLYDRGLSSEQYF.

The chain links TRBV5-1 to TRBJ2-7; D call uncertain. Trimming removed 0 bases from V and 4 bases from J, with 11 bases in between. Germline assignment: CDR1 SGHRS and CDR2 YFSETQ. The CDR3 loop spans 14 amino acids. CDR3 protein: CASSLATDPYEQYF. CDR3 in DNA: TGCGCCAGCAGCTTGGCCACAGATCCTTACGAGCAGTACTTC. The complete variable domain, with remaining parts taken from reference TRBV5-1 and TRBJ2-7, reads KAGVTQTPRYLIKTRGQQVTLSCSPISGHRSVSWYQQTPGQGLQFLFEYFSETQRNKGNFPGRFSGRQFSNSRSEMNVSTLELGDSALYLCASSLATDPYEQYFGPGTRLTVT.

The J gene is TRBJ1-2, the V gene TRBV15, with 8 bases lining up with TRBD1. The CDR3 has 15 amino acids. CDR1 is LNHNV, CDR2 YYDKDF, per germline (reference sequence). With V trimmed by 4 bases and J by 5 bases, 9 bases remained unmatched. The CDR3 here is CATSKPGQGGYGYTF. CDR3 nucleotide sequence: TGTGCCACCAGCAAGCCCGGACAGGGAGGGTATGGCTACACCTTC.

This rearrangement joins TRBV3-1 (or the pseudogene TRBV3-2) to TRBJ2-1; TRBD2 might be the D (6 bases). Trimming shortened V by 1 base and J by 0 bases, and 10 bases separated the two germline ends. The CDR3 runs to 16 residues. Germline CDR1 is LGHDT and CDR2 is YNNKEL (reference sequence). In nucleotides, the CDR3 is TGTGCCAGCAGCCAAGCTAGCGCTAGCTCCTACAATGAGCAGTTCTTC. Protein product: CASSQASASSYNEQFF.

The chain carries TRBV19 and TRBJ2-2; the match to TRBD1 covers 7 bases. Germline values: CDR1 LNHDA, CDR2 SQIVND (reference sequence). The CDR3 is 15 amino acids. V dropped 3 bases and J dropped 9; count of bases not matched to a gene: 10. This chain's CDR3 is CASSISGMTGRELFF. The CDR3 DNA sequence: TGTGCCAGTAGTATCTCCGGGATGACAGGGAGGGAGCTGTTTTTT.

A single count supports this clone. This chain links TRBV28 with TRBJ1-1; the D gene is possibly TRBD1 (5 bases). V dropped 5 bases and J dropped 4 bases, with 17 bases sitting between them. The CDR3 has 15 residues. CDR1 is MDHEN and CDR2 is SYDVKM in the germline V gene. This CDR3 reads CASSAAGERATEAFF. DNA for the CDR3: TGTGCCAGCAGTGCTGCGGGGGAGAGGGCCACTGAAGCTTTCTTT.

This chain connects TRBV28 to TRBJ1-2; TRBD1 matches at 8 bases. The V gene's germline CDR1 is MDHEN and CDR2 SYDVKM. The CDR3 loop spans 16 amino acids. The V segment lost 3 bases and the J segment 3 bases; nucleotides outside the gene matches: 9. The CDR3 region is CASSLRRTGRDYGYTF. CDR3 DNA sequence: TGTGCCAGCAGTTTGCGCAGGACAGGGAGGGACTATGGCTACACCTTC.

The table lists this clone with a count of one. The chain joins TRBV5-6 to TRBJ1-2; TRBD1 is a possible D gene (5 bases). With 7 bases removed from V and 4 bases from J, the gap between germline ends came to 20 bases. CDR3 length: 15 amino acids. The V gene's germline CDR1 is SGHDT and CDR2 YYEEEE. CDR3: CASSTFSRVGYGYTF. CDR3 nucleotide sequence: TGTGCCAGCTCCACATTTAGCAGGGTGGGCTATGGCTACACCTTC.

DNA for the CDR3: TGTGCCAGCAGTCGCCCCCCCGACAGGTCCTCCTACAATGAGCAGTTCTTC. Translating gives CASSRPPDRSSYNEQFF. The chain is built from TRBV6-2 or TRBV6-3 and TRBJ2-1; the D gene is possibly TRBD1 (6 bases). The germline V gene has CDR1 MNHEY and CDR2 SVGEGT. The CDR3 has 17 amino acids. Trimming removed 5 bases at V and 0 bases at J, with 17 bases between.

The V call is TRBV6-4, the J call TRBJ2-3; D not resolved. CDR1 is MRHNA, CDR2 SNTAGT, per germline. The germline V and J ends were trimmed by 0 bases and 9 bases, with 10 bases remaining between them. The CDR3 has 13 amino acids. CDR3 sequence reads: CASSDSPSLTQYF. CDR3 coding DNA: TGTGCCAGCAGTGACTCGCCAAGTCTAACGCAGTATTTT.

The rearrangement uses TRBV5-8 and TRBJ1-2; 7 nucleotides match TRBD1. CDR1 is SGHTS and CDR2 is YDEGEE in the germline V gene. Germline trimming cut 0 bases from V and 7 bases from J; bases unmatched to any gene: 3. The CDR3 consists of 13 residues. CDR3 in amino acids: CASSLDRGGGYTF. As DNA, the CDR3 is TGTGCCAGCAGCTTGGACAGGGGAGGTGGCTACACCTTC.

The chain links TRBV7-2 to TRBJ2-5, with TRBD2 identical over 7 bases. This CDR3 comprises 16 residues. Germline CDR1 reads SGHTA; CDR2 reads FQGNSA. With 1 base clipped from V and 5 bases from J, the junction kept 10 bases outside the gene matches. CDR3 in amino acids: CASSLDGGSAGETQYF. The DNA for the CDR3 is TGTGCCAGCAGCTTAGACGGCGGGAGTGCCGGTGAGACCCAGTACTTC.

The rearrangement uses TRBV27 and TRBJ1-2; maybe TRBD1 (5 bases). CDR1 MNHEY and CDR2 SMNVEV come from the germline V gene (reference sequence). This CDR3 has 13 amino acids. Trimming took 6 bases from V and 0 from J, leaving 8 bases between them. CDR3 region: CASRAGSNYGYTF. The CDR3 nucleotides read TGTGCCAGCAGGGCAGGGTCTAACTATGGCTACACCTTC.

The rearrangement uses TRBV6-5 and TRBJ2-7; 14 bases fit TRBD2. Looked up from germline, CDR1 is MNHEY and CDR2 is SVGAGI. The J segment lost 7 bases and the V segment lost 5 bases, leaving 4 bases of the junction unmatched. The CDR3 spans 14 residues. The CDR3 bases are TGTGCCAGCAGTCGCGGACTAGCGGGAGGTGAGCAGTACTTC. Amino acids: CASSRGLAGGEQYF.

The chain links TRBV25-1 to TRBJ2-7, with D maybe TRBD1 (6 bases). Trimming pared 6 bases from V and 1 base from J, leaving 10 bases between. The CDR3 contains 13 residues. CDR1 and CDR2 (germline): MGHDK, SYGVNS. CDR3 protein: CASRATGSYEQYF. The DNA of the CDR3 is TGTGCCAGCAGAGCGACAGGTTCCTACGAGCAGTACTTC.

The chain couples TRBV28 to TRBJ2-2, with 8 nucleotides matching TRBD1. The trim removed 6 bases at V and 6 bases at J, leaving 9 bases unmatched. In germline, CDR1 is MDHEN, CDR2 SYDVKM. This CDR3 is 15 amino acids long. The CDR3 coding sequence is TGTGCCAGCAGGACGGGACAGGCCTGGGCCGGGGAGCTGTTTTTT. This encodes CASRTGQAWAGELFF.

The chain's CDR3 is CASSETGTGPYEQYF. The CDR3, as DNA: TGTGCCAGCAGCGAGACCGGGACAGGCCCCTACGAGCAGTACTTC. The chain couples TRBV11-3 to TRBJ2-7; the match to TRBD1 covers 8 bases. Losses at the gene ends were 5 bases for V and 2 bases for J; bases not matched to a gene: 8. Germline V gives CDR1 SGHNT, CDR2 YENEEA. CDR3 size: 15 residues.